This T cell receptor beta chain derives from a study of CD8 T cells in ankylosing spondylitis. By quantitative 5'-RACE with molecular barcodes, the TCR beta libraries were made. In TCRdb, the 5' RACE reads were re-called with MiXCR into one record per CDR3 protein. The sample includes some 270,000 distinct CDR3 sequences, about 30% of them seen just once. The CDR3 runs to 12 residues. CDR1 DFQATT and CDR2 SNEGSKA come from the germline V gene (reference sequence). V shed 4 bases and J 6 bases; nucleotides not matched to a gene: 2. Whole-study results and caveats: Characteristic of ankylosing spondylitis blood, it appeared, was a TCR beta motif comprising roughly 8 highly homologous variants. Clones linked to disease, bearing a CD8+ phenotype, were relatively rare in peripheral blood.

Comment on this clonotype: Its antigen is unknown.

The sequence derives from a male donor with ankylosing spondylitis or in good health (not recorded which). The chain recombines TRBV20-1 with TRBJ1-5; 8 bases match TRBD1. The sequencing input was blood, either unsorted or a sorted T cell fraction (not recorded which). CDR3 bases: TGCAGTGCTAATACAGGGGGTCAGCCCCAGCATTTT. It translates to CSANTGGQPQHF.